The entry below gives a single TCR beta chain sequence along with its context. The entry originates in a study of PD-L1 blockade in urothelial cancer. Study overall: The researchers analyzed blood 3 weeks (second dose) and 6 weeks after treatment start.

Noted time point: peripheral blood 6 weeks after treatment start. Pretreatment and on-treatment samples were taken, numbering 1 to 8 per patient. The germline gives CDR1 GTSNPN, CDR2 SVGIG (reference sequence). The CDR3 contains 13 residues. Between the trimmed V and J ends, which lost 4 bases and 4 bases, there was a span of 14 bases. Each PCR received spiked synthetic TCR analog templates. Clones were read by immunoSEQ multiplex PCR, and TCRdb kept only the in-frame ones, dropping some. This table has about 120,000 clones, more than 85% appearing once. The rearrangement uses TRBV30 and TRBJ2-7, with D possibly being TRBD1 (6 bases). The TCR comes from a man in his 60s with urothelial cancer. The specimen was PBMCs, collected around atezolizumab (anti-PD-L1) treatment. The CDR3 region has the DNA TGTGCCTGGACCAGGCAGGGGCTATACGAGCAGTACTTC. Its protein is CAWTRQGLYEQYF.